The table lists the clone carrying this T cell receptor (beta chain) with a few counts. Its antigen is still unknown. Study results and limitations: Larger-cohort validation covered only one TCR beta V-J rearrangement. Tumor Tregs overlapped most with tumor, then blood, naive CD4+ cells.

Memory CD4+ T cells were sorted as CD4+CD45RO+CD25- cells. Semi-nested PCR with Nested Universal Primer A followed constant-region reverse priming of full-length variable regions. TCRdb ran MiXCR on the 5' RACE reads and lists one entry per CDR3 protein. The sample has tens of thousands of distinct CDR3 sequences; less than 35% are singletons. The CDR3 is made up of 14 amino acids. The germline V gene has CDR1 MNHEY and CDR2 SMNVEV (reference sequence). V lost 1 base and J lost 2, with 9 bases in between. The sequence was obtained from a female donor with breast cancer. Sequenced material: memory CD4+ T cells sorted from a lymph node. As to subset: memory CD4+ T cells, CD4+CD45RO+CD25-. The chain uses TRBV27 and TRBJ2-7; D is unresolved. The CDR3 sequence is CASSLYGVPYEQYF. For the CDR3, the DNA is TGTGCCAGCAGTTTATATGGGGTTCCCTACGAGCAGTACTTC.